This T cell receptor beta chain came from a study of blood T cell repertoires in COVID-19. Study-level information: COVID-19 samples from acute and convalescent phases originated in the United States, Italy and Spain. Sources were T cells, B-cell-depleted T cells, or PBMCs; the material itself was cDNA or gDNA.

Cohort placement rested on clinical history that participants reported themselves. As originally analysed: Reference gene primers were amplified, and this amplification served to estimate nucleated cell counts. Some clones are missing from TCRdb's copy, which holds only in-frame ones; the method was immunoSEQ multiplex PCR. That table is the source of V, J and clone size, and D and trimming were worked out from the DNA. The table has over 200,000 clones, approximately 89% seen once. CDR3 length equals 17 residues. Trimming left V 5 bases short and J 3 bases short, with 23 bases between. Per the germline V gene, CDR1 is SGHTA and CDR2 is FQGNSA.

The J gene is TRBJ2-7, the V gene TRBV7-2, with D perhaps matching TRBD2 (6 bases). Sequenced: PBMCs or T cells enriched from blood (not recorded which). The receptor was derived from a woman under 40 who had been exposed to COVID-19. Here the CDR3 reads CASSGAIRDSHFYEQYF. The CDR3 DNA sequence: TGTGCCAGCAGCGGAGCAATCCGGGACTCGCACTTCTACGAGCAGTACTTC.